What follows are 6 T cell receptor beta chains derived from one specimen sequenced in a study of blood T cell repertoires in COVID-19. Sequencing was performed with immunoSEQ multiplex PCR; in TCRdb, only in-frame clones are kept and a portion is missing. The table has 140,000 to 150,000 clones, about 87% seen once. The source material was peripheral blood. The receptors were sampled from a human donor in a cohort sampled during active COVID-19.

The gene calls are TRBV5-6 and TRBJ2-7; 7 nucleotides line up with TRBD2. J gave up 6 bases and V 4 bases, and 4 bases lay outside the gene matches. Looked up from germline, CDR1 is SGHDT and CDR2 is YYEEEE. The CDR3 covers 12 residues. For the CDR3, the DNA is TGTGCCAGCAGCAACGGGGGGTTCGAGCAGTACTTC. This codes for CASSNGGFEQYF.

This clone was recorded a few times. The J gene is TRBJ2-3, the V gene TRBV4-1; possibly TRBD1 for D (6 bases). The CDR3 runs 14 residues. Between the trimmed V and J ends, which lost 7 bases and 6 bases, there was a span of 17 bases. CDR1 and CDR2 (germline): MGHRA, YSYEKL. In nucleotides, the CDR3 is TGCGCCAGCAAGCTATGGACAGCCGGGGATACGCAGTATTTT. Its protein product is CASKLWTAGDTQYF.

This clone has just a few counts. This chain connects TRBV11-3 to TRBJ2-7; 8 bases agree with TRBD2. The CDR3 sequence is 15 residues long. Trimming removed 5 bases from V and 5 bases from J; junction bases left unmatched: 11. The germline gives CDR1 SGHNT, CDR2 YENEEA. In nucleotides, the CDR3 is TGTGCCAGCAGCCTCGGGACTAGAGCAGACCACGAGCAGTACTTC. Translation: CASSLGTRADHEQYF.

The chain links TRBV2 to TRBJ2-7; 9 bases map to TRBD1. CDR1 SNHLY and CDR2 FYNNEI come from the germline V gene. This CDR3 has 13 amino acids. The J segment lost 6 bases and the V segment lost 6 bases, leaving 6 bases of the junction unmatched. This CDR3 is CASRTGTGREQYV. CDR3 nucleotides: TGTGCCAGCAGGACGGGGACAGGGCGCGAGCAGTACGTC.

The V gene is TRBV19, the J gene TRBJ2-1; TRBD2 agrees at 7 bases. CDR1 LNHDA and CDR2 SQIVND come from the germline V gene (reference sequence). The CDR3 has 15 residues. J gave up 6 bases and V 4 bases, and 9 bases lay outside the gene matches. For the CDR3, the DNA is TGTGCCAGTAGTACCCTGGGAGGGCTAGGCAATGAGCAGTTCTTC. It is translated as CASSTLGGLGNEQFF.

The chain joins TRBV5-4 to TRBJ1-6; 7 nucleotides align to TRBD1. This CDR3 comprises 16 residues. Germline lookup yields CDR1 SGHNT and CDR2 YYREEE (reference sequence). V trimming: 0 bases; J trimming: 6 bases; junction bases outside the gene matches: 6. The chain's CDR3 is CASSLVAGQPNSPLHF. The CDR3 nucleotides are TGTGCCAGCAGCTTGGTGGCGGGACAGCCTAATTCACCCCTCCACTTT.